This T cell receptor (beta chain) was observed in a study of T cells in Graves' hyperthyroidism and ophthalmopathy. As for the study in general: Peripheral blood was acquired at first diagnosis, ahead of any therapy whatsoever.

The TCR beta CDR3 regions underwent amplification using RNA transcripts as the source. A first-round RT-PCR of the TCR CDR3 used the HTBI primer set. TCRdb recomputed calls from the multiplex PCR reads with MiXCR, one row per CDR3 protein. The repertoire includes hundreds of thousands of distinct CDR3 sequences, roughly 16% of them detected once, and around 4% sits in the top ten. This clonotype has a count of ten or more. Germline V gene data show CDR1 as SGHTA and CDR2 as FQGNSA. The V and J ends lost 5 bases and 6 bases respectively, with 17 bases between them. The CDR3 extends over 14 amino acids.

Sample: blood. The rearrangement uses TRBV7-2 and TRBJ2-7; D unresolved. The source is a young woman with Graves' hyperthyroidism. As DNA, the CDR3 is TGTGCCAGCAGCCCCCGGGCAGTATTGGGCGAGCAGTACTTC. Translation gives CASSPRAVLGEQYF.